The clone carrying this T cell receptor beta chain has just a few counts. The CDR3 spans 15 residues. The V gene lost 4 bases and the J gene lost 0 bases, with 9 bases spanning the gap. Germline V gene sequence: CDR1 SNHLY, CDR2 FYNNEI. A Seattle source enrolled patients during active infection and followed them longitudinally. These data come from a study of blood T cell repertoires in COVID-19. The overall study: The United States, Italy and Spain were the sources of the acute and convalescent COVID-19 samples. The cDNA or gDNA used as material had been derived from T cells, B-cell-depleted T cells, or PBMCs.

Study processing details: From reference gene primer amplification, estimates of nucleated cell counts were derived. This table comes from immunoSEQ multiplex PCR, and its TCRdb copy is limited to in-frame clones, with some not included. V and J calls and clone size come straight from that table; D and trimming were deduced from the DNA. This sample has some 130,000 clones, with more than 90% found just once. The clonotype was recovered from a man aged 55 to 69 with COVID-19, enrolled during active disease. The chain couples TRBV2 to TRBJ2-2; D uncertain. Sequenced material: peripheral blood. The CDR3 DNA sequence: TGTGCCAGCAGTGTTGAGGTCGCGAACACCGGGGAGCTGTTTTTT. Its protein product is CASSVEVANTGELFF. The variable domain in full, with the rest retrieved from reference TRBV2 and TRBJ2-2, is EPEVTQTPSHQVTQMGQEVILRCVPISNHLYFYWYRQILGQKVEFLVSFYNNEISEKSEIFDDQFSVERPDGSNFTLKIRSTKLEDSAMYFCASSVEVANTGELFFGEGSRLTVL.